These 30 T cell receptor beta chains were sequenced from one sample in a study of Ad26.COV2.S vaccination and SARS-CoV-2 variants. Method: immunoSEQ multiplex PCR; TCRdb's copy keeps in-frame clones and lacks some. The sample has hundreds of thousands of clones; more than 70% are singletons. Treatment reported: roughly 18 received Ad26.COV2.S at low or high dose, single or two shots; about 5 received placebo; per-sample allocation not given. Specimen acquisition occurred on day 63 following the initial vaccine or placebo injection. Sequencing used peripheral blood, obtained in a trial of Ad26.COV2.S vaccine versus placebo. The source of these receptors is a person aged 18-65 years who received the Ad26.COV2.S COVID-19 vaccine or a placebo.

The CDR3 reads CASSLWGSTGEETQYF. The DNA for the CDR3 is TGTGCCAGCAGCCTTTGGGGATCTACAGGGGAAGAGACCCAGTACTTC. The V and J genes are TRBV3-1 (or the pseudogene TRBV3-2) and TRBJ2-5, with 7 bases fitting TRBD1. This CDR3 has 16 amino acids. V gave up 4 bases and J gave up 3 bases; unmatched junction bases: 11. CDR1 is LGHDT and CDR2 is YNNKEL in the germline V gene (reference sequence).

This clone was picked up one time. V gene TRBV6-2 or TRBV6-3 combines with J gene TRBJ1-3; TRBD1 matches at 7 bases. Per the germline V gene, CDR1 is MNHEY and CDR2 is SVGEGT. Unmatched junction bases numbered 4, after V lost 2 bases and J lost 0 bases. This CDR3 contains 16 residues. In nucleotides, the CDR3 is TGTGCCAGCAGTTACGGCGGGACAGCCTCTGGAAACACCATATATTTT. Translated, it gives CASSYGGTASGNTIYF.

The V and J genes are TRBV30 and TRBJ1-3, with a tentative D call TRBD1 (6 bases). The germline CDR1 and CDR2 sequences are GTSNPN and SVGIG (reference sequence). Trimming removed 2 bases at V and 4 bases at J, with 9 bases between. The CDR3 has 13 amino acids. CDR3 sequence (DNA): TGTGCCTGGAGTTACAGGGTCGGAAACACCATATATTTT. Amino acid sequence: CAWSYRVGNTIYF.

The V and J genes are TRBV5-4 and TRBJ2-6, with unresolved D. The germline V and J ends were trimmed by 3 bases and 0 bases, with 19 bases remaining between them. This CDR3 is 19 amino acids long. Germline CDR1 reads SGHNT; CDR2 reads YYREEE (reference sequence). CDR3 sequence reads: CASSYQGRRLFSGANVLTF. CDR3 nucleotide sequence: TGTGCCAGCAGCTATCAAGGACGCAGGTTATTCTCTGGGGCCAACGTCCTGACTTTC. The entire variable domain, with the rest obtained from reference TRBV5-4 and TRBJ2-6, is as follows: ETGVTQSPTHLIKTRGQQVTLRCSSQSGHNTVSWYQQALGQGPQFIFQYYREEENGRGNFPPRFSGLQFPNYSSELNVNALELDDSALYLCASSYQGRRLFSGANVLTFGAGSRLTVL.

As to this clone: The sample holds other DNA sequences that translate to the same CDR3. The CDR3 region is CASSQGAGGGEQFF. The DNA of the CDR3 is TGTGCCAGCAGCCAAGGAGCGGGAGGTGGTGAGCAGTTCTTC. V and J are TRBV3-1 (or the pseudogene TRBV3-2) and TRBJ2-1, with 9 positions matching TRBD2. The CDR3 contains 14 residues. CDR1 and CDR2 from the germline V gene are LGHDT and YNNKEL (reference sequence). The V gene end was trimmed by 1 base and the J gene end by 9 bases; junction bases not matched to a gene: 4.

Here the CDR3 reads CASSSSSGANVLTF. The CDR3 DNA sequence: TGTGCCAGCAGCAGTTCCTCTGGGGCCAACGTCCTGACTTTC. The chain is built from TRBV7-2 and TRBJ2-6; D remains unclear. This CDR3 is built from 14 residues. The V gene's germline CDR1 is SGHTA and CDR2 FQGNSA. V was cut by 5 bases and J by 0 bases, with 5 bases left in between.

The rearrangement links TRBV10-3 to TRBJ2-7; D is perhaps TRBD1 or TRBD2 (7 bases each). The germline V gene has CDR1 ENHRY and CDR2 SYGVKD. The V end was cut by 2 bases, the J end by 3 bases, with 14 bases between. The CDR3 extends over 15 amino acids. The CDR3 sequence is CAISEGRGQRYEQYF. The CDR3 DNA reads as TGTGCCATCAGTGAGGGGAGGGGGCAACGCTACGAGCAGTACTTC.

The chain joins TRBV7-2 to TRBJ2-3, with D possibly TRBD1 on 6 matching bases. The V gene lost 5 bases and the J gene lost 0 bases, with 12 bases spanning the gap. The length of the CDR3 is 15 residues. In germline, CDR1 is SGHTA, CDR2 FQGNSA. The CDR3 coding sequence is TGTGCCAGCAGCACGGACAGCCTGAGCACAGATACGCAGTATTTT. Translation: CASSTDSLSTDTQYF.

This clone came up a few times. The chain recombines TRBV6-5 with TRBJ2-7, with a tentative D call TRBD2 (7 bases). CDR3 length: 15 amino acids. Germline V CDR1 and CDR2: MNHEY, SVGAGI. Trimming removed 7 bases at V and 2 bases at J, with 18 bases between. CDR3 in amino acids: CASKKGGTMTYEQYF. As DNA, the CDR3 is TGTGCCAGCAAAAAGGGGGGGACTATGACCTACGAGCAGTACTTC.

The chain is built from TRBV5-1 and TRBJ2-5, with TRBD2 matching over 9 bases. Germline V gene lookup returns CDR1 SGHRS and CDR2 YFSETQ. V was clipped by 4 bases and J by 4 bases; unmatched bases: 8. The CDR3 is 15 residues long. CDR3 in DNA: TGCGCCAGCAGCACCTTAGCGGGAGTTAGAGAGACCCAGTACTTC. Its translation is CASSTLAGVRETQYF.

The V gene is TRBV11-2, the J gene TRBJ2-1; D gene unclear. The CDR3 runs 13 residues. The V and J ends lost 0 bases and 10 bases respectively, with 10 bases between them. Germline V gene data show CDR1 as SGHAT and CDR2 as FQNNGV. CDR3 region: CASSLEMGWEQFF. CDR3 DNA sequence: TGTGCCAGCAGCTTAGAAATGGGCTGGGAGCAGTTCTTC.

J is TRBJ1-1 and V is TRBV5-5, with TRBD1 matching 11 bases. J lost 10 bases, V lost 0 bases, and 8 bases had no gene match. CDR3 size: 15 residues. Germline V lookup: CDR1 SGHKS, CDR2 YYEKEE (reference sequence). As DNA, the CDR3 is TGTGCCAGCAGCTTGGTACGGGACAGGGGGATGGTAGCTTTCTTT. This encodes CASSLVRDRGMVAFF.

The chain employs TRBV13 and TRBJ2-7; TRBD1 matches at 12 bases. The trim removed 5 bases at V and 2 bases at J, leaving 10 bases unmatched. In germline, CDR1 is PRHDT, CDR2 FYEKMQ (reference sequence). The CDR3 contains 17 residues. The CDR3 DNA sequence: TGTGCCAGCAGCCATGGGACAGGGGGCAATTGGGCCTACGAGCAGTACTTC. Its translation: CASSHGTGGNWAYEQYF.

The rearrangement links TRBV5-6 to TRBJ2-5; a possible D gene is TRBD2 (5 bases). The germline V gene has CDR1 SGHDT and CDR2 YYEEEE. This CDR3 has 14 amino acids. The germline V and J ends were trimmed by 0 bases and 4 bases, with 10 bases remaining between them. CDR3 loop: CASSLGVGGETQYF. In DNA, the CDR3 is TGTGCCAGCAGCTTGGGGGTAGGAGGAGAGACCCAGTACTTC.

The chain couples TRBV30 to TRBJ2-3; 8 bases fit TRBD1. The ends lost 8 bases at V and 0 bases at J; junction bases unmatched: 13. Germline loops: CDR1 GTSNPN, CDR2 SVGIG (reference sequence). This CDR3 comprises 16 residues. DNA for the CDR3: TGTGCCGGAGACAGGGGAAACAGGGGGAGCACAGATACGCAGTATTTT. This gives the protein CAGDRGNRGSTDTQYF. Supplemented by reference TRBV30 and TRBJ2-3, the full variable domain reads SQTIHQWPATLVQPVGSPLSLECTVEGTSNPNLYWYRQAAGRGLQLLFYSVGIGQISSEVPQNLSASRPQDRQFILSSKKLLLSDSGFYLCAGDRGNRGSTDTQYFGPGTRLTVL.

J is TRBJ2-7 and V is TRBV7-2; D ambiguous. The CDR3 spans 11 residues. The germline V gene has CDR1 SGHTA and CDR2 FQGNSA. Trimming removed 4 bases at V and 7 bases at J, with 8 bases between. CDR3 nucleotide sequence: TGTGCCAGCAGCTACCAAGGGGAGCAGTACTTC. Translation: CASSYQGEQYF.

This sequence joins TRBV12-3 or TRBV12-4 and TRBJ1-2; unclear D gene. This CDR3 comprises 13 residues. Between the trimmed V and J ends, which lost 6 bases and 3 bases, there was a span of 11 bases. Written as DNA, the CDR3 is TGTGCCAGCAGAATCGACGGAGACTATGGCTACACCTTC. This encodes CASRIDGDYGYTF.

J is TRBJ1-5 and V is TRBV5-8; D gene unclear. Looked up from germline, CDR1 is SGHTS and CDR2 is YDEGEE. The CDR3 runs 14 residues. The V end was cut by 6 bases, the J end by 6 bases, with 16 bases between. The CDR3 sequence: CASNLFGGSQPQHF. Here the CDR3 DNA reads TGTGCCAGCAATCTCTTTGGCGGGAGTCAGCCCCAGCATTTT.

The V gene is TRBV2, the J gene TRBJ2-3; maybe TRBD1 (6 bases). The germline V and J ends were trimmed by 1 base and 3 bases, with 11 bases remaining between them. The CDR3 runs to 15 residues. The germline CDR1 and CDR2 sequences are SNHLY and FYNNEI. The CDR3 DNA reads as TGTGCCAGCAGTGAAGGTTTCAGGGGAACAGATACGCAGTATTTT. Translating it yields CASSEGFRGTDTQYF.

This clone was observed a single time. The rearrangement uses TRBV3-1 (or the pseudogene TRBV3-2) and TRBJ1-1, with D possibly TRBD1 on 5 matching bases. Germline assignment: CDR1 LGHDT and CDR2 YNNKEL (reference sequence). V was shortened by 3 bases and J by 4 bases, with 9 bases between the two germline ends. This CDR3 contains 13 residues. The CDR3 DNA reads TGTGCCAGCAGCCAGGCAGGGACCACTGAAGCTTTCTTT. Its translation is CASSQAGTTEAFF.

The CDR3 DNA follows: TGTGCCAGTAGTATGGACGCTAGCAATCAGCCCCAGCATTTT. Residues: CASSMDASNQPQHF. The J gene is TRBJ1-5, the V gene TRBV19; D is uncertain. Per germline, CDR1 LNHDA and CDR2 SQIVND (reference sequence). This CDR3 is 14 amino acids long. Trimming shortened V by 3 bases and J by 0 bases, and 6 bases separated the two germline ends.

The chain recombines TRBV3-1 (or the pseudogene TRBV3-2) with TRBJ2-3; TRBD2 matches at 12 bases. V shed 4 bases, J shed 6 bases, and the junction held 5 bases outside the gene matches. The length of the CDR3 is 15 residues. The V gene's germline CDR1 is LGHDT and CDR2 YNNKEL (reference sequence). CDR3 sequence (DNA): TGTGCCAGCAGCCGACTAGCGGGAGTAGGGGATACGCAGTATTTT. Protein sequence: CASSRLAGVGDTQYF.

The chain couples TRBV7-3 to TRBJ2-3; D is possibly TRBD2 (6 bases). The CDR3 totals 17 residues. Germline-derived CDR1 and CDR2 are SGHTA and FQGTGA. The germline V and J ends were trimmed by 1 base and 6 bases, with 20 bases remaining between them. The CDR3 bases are TGTGCCAGCAGCTTAAAGGGAGGCCTAGCTCCCGGGGATACGCAGTATTTT. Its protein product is CASSLKGGLAPGDTQYF.

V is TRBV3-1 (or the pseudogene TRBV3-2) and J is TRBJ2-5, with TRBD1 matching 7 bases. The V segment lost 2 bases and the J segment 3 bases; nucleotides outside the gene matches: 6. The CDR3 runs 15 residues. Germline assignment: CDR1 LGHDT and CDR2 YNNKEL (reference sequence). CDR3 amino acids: CASSQPGGTEETQYF. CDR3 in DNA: TGTGCCAGCAGCCAACCAGGTGGGACAGAAGAGACCCAGTACTTC.

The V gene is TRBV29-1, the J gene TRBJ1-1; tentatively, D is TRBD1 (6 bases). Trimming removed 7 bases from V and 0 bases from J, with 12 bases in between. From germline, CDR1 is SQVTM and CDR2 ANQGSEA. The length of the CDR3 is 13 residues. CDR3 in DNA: TGCAGCGCCGTTGGACAGATGAACACTGAAGCTTTCTTT. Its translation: CSAVGQMNTEAFF.

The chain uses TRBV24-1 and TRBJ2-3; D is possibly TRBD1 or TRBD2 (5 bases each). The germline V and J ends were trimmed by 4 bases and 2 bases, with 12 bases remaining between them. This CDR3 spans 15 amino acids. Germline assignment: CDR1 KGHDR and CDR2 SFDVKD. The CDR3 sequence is CATSDGTENTDTQYF. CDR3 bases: TGTGCCACCAGTGACGGGACGGAAAACACAGATACGCAGTATTTT.

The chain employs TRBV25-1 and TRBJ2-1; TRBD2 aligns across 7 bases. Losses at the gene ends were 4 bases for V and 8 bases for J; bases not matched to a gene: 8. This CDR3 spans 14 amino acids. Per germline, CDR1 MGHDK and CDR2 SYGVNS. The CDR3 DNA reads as TGTGCCAGCAGTGGGGTAGCGGGTTATGATGAGCAGTTCTTC. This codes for CASSGVAGYDEQFF. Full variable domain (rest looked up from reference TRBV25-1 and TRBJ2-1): EADIYQTPRYLVIGTGKKITLECSQTMGHDKMYWYQQDPGMELHLIHYSYGVNSTEKGDLSSESTVSRIRTEHFPLTLESARPSHTSQYLCASSGVAGYDEQFFGPGTRLTVL.

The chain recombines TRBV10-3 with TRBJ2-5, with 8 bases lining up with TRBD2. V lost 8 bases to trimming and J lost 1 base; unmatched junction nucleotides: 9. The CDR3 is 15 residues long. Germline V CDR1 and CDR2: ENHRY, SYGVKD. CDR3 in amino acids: CAIGPSGGLQETQYF. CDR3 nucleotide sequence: TGTGCCATCGGCCCGAGCGGGGGCCTCCAAGAGACCCAGTACTTC.

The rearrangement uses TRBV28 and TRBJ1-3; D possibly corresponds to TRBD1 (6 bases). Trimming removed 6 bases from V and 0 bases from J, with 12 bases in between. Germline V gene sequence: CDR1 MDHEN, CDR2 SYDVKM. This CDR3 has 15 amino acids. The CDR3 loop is CASRPQGGSGNTIYF. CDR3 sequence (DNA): TGTGCCAGCAGACCACAAGGGGGCTCTGGAAACACCATATATTTT. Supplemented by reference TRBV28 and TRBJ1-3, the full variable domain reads DVKVTQSSRYLVKRTGEKVFLECVQDMDHENMFWYRQDPGLGLRLIYFSYDVKMKEKGDIPEGYSVSREKKERFSLILESASTNQTSMYLCASRPQGGSGNTIYFGEGSWLTVV.

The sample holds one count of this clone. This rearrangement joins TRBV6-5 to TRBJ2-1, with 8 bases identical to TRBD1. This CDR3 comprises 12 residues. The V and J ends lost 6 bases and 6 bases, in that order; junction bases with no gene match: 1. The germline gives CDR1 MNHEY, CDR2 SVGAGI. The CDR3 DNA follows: TGTGCCAGCAGGGACAGGGCCAATGAGCAGTTCTTC. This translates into CASRDRANEQFF.